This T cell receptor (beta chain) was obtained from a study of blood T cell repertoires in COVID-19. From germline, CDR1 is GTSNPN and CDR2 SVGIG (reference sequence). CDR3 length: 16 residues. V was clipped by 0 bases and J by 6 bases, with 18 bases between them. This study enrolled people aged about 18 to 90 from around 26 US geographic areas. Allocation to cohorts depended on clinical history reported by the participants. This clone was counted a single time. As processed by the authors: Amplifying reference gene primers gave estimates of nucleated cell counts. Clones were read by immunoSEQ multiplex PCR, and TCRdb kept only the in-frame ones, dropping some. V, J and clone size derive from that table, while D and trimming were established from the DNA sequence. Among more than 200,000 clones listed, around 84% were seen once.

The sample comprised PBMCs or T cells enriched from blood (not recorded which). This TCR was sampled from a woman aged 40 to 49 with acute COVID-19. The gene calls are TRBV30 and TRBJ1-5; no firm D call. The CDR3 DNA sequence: TGTGCCTGGAGTGTACCGGATCCCTGGCGGGGTCAGCCCCAGCATTTT. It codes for CAWSVPDPWRGQPQHF.